Shown below are 22 T cell receptor beta chains from a single sample sequenced in a study of graft-versus-host responses after intestinal transplantation. These receptors are not linked to any known antigen. Clones were sequenced by immunoSEQ multiplex PCR, and TCRdb holds only the in-frame ones, with some missing. The table has about 120,000 clones, approximately 90% seen once; the top ten hold about 0.18%. The input for sequencing was unstimulated CD4+ T cells sorted from spleen or lymph node cells, taken before intestinal transplant. The receptors derive from a human donor who received an intestinal transplant.

This clone was counted a single time. V gene TRBV2 combines with J gene TRBJ1-4, with D perhaps TRBD1 (6 bases). Germline CDR1 reads SNHLY; CDR2 reads FYNNEI. The CDR3 runs 14 residues. V was pared by 4 bases and J by 4 bases, with 10 bases between. For the CDR3, the DNA is TGTGCCAGCAGTGGACAGGTTAATAATGAAAAACTGTTTTTT. Amino acid sequence: CASSGQVNNEKLFF.

J is TRBJ2-3 and V is TRBV5-1, with 9 positions matching TRBD2. J was trimmed by 0 bases and V by 4 bases; bases with no gene match: 6. The germline V gene encodes CDR1 SGHRS and CDR2 YFSETQ. This CDR3 region has 16 residues. CDR3 loop: CASSAGGTASTDTQYF. CDR3 DNA sequence: TGCGCCAGCAGCGCGGGGGGGACCGCTAGCACAGATACGCAGTATTTT.

The chain has TRBV7-2 and TRBJ2-3; D is undetermined. The CDR3 is 15 amino acids. Trimming removed 1 base from V and 0 bases from J, with 8 bases in between. CDR1 and CDR2 (germline): SGHTA, FQGNSA. DNA for the CDR3: TGTGCCAGCAGCTTAGTGGCACCCAGCACAGATACGCAGTATTTT. Amino acids: CASSLVAPSTDTQYF.

The CDR3 DNA follows: TGTGCCAGCAGCTTCACGCGGGGGGTTTCCTACGAGCAGTACTTC. Its protein product is CASSFTRGVSYEQYF. The gene calls are TRBV7-9 and TRBJ2-7; 8 positions agree with TRBD2. This CDR3 comprises 15 residues. Germline V gene data show CDR1 as SEHNR and CDR2 as FQNEAQ (reference sequence). The ends lost 3 bases at V and 1 base at J; junction bases unmatched: 5.

The J gene is TRBJ1-4, the V gene TRBV7-9; tentatively, D is TRBD1 (6 bases). Germline CDR1 and CDR2: SEHNR and FQNEAQ (reference sequence). The V end lost 2 bases, the J end lost 6 bases, and 13 bases lay between the germline ends. The CDR3 has 15 residues. For the CDR3, the DNA is TGTGCCAGCAGCTTAACAGGGTTTTCGGATGAAAAACTGTTTTTT. It is translated as CASSLTGFSDEKLFF.

The chain carries TRBV7-3 and TRBJ2-3; D not certain. Trimming took off 5 bases at V and 2 bases at J, with 11 bases between the two ends. There are 14 residues in the CDR3. In germline, CDR1 is SGHTA, CDR2 FQGTGA. The CDR3 is CASSPGPTTDTQYF. DNA for the CDR3: TGTGCCAGCAGCCCGGGTCCTACCACAGATACGCAGTATTTT.

The V gene is TRBV5-1, the J gene TRBJ1-1, with a tentative D call TRBD1 (5 bases). V lost 2 bases and J lost 3, with 8 bases in between. The CDR3 spans 13 residues. The germline V gene has CDR1 SGHRS and CDR2 YFSETQ. DNA of the CDR3: TGCGCCAGCAGCTTAGACAGACACACTGAAGCTTTCTTT. Residues: CASSLDRHTEAFF.

The J gene is TRBJ2-3, the V gene TRBV10-3; 13 positions agree with TRBD2. The CDR3 sequence is 16 residues long. Trimming at V came to 3 bases and at J to 6 bases, leaving 6 bases not matched to a gene. The germline V gene encodes CDR1 ENHRY and CDR2 SYGVKD. The CDR3 region has the DNA TGTGCCATCAGTGACCTGGGACTAGCGGGGTCGGATACGCAGTATTTT. Amino acid sequence: CAISDLGLAGSDTQYF.

J is TRBJ1-2 and V is TRBV5-4, with 9 bases matching TRBD1. The CDR3 is made up of 14 amino acids. Germline CDR1 is SGHNT and CDR2 is YYREEE (reference sequence). V gave up 5 bases and J gave up 4 bases; unmatched junction bases: 6. DNA for the CDR3: TGTGCCAGCAGGGACAGGGGCTGGGGCTATGGCTACACCTTC. Its protein product is CASRDRGWGYGYTF.

This chain connects TRBV5-1 to TRBJ1-1, with 8 bases fitting TRBD1. The CDR3 spans 15 residues. Losses at the gene ends were 3 bases for V and 0 bases for J; bases not matched to a gene: 4. Per the germline V gene, CDR1 is SGHRS and CDR2 is YFSETQ. This CDR3 reads CASSWGQVMNTEAFF. Written as DNA, the CDR3 is TGCGCCAGCAGCTGGGGACAGGTGATGAACACTGAAGCTTTCTTT.

In its sample, this clone was seen once. This rearrangement joins TRBV18 to TRBJ2-4, with D unclear. The V gene's germline CDR1 is KGHSH and CDR2 LQKENI. CDR3 length: 12 amino acids. The V end was cut by 5 bases, the J end by 8 bases, with 10 bases between. This CDR3 is CASSIDRDIQYF. CDR3 sequence (DNA): TGTGCCAGCTCAATAGATCGGGACATTCAGTACTTC. Using reference TRBV18 and TRBJ2-4 for the parts outside the CDR3, the full variable domain is NAGVMQNPRHLVRRRGQEARLRCSPMKGHSHVYWYRQLPEEGLKFMVYLQKENIIDESGMPKERFSAEFPKEGPSILRIQQVVRGDSAAYFCASSIDRDIQYFGAGTRLSVL.

V and J are TRBV5-1 and TRBJ2-1; 7 nucleotides agree with TRBD2. The CDR3 is 15 amino acids. Germline V lookup: CDR1 SGHRS, CDR2 YFSETQ. J gave up 4 bases and V 0 bases, and 4 bases lay outside the gene matches. DNA of the CDR3: TGCGCCAGCAGCTTGGTGACTAGCCTATACAATGAGCAGTTCTTC. Translated, it gives CASSLVTSLYNEQFF.

The V and J genes are TRBV6-9 and TRBJ1-2, with D tentatively TRBD1 (6 bases). V lost 9 bases to trimming and J lost 5 bases, with 7 bases between them. The CDR3 is 10 amino acids. In germline, CDR1 is MNHGY, CDR2 SVAAGI. CDR3 sequence (DNA): TGTGCCAGAGGGGGATATGGCTACACCTTC. Amino acids: CARGGYGYTF.

This clone was detected only once. The CDR3 DNA sequence: TGTGCCAGTAGTTTGGCGGCGGGGCGTTCTAACTATGGCTACACCTTC. Amino acid sequence: CASSLAAGRSNYGYTF. The chain joins TRBV19 to TRBJ1-2, with D possibly TRBD1 on 5 matching bases. Between the trimmed V and J ends, which lost 5 bases and 0 bases, there was a span of 16 bases. This CDR3 spans 16 amino acids. CDR1 and CDR2 (germline): LNHDA, SQIVND (reference sequence). The whole variable domain, remainder taken from reference TRBV19 and TRBJ1-2, is DGGITQSPKYLFRKEGQNVTLSCEQNLNHDAMYWYRQDPGQGLRLIYYSQIVNDFQKGDIAEGYSVSREKKESFPLTVTSAQKNPTAFYLCASSLAAGRSNYGYTFGSGTRLTVV.

The V gene is TRBV19, the J gene TRBJ2-5; 7 nucleotides match TRBD1. V shed 8 bases and J 5 bases; nucleotides not matched to a gene: 5. Per germline, CDR1 LNHDA and CDR2 SQIVND (reference sequence). The CDR3 runs to 12 residues. CDR3 nucleotides: TGTGCCAGTCGCAGACAGGGCGAGACCCAGTACTTC. Translated: CASRRQGETQYF. The full variable domain, rest sourced from reference TRBV19 and TRBJ2-5, is DGGITQSPKYLFRKEGQNVTLSCEQNLNHDAMYWYRQDPGQGLRLIYYSQIVNDFQKGDIAEGYSVSREKKESFPLTVTSAQKNPTAFYLCASRRQGETQYFGPGTRLLVL.

In DNA, the CDR3 is TGTGCCAGCAGTCCGTACCGTTGGGGACAGGGTCGGAACGAGCAGTACTTC. This encodes CASSPYRWGQGRNEQYF. V gene TRBV27 combines with J gene TRBJ2-7; TRBD1 agrees at 9 bases. This CDR3 is 17 amino acids long. V was pared by 5 bases and J by 5 bases, with 16 bases of the junction left unmatched. The germline gives CDR1 MNHEY, CDR2 SMNVEV (reference sequence).

This clone turned up a few times. The V call is TRBV6-5, the J call TRBJ1-2; the D is unclear. Germline loops: CDR1 MNHEY, CDR2 SVGAGI. The CDR3 is 14 amino acids. V lost 5 bases to trimming and J lost 3 bases, with 13 bases between them. Here the CDR3 reads CASSPATRHYGYTF. Here the CDR3 DNA reads TGTGCCAGCAGTCCCGCGACTCGGCACTATGGCTACACCTTC.

This clone was picked up one time. The rearrangement links TRBV7-2 to TRBJ2-4; TRBD2 matches at 9 bases. The CDR3 runs 14 residues. The V and J ends lost 6 bases and 6 bases, in that order; junction bases with no gene match: 6. Germline V lookup: CDR1 SGHTA, CDR2 FQGNSA. The CDR3 is CASSSRGGLNIQYF. As DNA, the CDR3 is TGTGCCAGCAGTTCGCGGGGGGGCTTAAACATTCAGTACTTC.

DNA of the CDR3: TGTGCCATCAGTGAGTCGGGGCACAGGGCCGGGGAGCTGTTTTTT. It codes for CAISESGHRAGELFF. This chain links TRBV10-3 with TRBJ2-2, with a possible D match to TRBD1 (6 bases). With 0 bases removed from V and 6 bases from J, the gap between germline ends came to 11 bases. Looked up from germline, CDR1 is ENHRY and CDR2 is SYGVKD. The CDR3 length is 15 residues.

This chain connects TRBV18 to TRBJ2-5; 11 bases are shared with TRBD2. Matching the DNA end better, TRBJ2-7 makes the J call doubtful. The CDR3 runs to 16 residues. Germline loops: CDR1 KGHSH, CDR2 LQKENI. Here the CDR3 reads CASSSQGTSGLYEQYF. In nucleotides, the CDR3 is TGTGCCAGCTCATCACAAGGGACTAGCGGCTTGTACGAGCAGTACTTC.

The CDR3 DNA follows: TGTGCCAGCTCACCTTTAGGACACCCGCCGTACTTC. Translating gives CASSPLGHPPYF. The rearrangement joins TRBV18 to TRBJ2-7, with TRBD1 as a possible D gene (5 bases). CDR1 is KGHSH and CDR2 is LQKENI in the germline V gene. The V and J ends lost 3 bases and 12 bases respectively, with 15 bases between them. The CDR3 runs to 12 residues.

CDR3 in DNA: TGCAGCCTACGGGGGGATTACATTCAGTACTTC. It yields the protein CSLRGDYIQYF. This rearrangement joins TRBV20-1 to TRBJ2-4; TRBD2 agrees at 7 bases. Germline V gene sequence: CDR1 DFQATT, CDR2 SNEGSKA (reference sequence). The CDR3 covers 11 residues.